The 11 T cell receptor beta chains presented below share a single source sample, sequenced in a study of blood T cell repertoires in COVID-19. The data were produced by immunoSEQ multiplex PCR, yet TCRdb's version contains in-frame clones alone and is incomplete. This table holds approximately 390,000 clones, 88% found once. The sample comprised PBMCs or T cells enriched from blood (not recorded which). The receptors stem from a woman aged 40 to 50 with acute COVID-19.

The sample holds one count of this clone. The J gene is TRBJ1-5, the V gene TRBV19; unclear D gene. V was pared by 6 bases and J by 1 base, with 13 bases between. CDR1 and CDR2 from the germline V gene are LNHDA and SQIVND (reference sequence). CDR3 length: 15 residues. In DNA form, the CDR3 reads TGTGCCAGTAGGTCTCCCGGGTCCAGCAATCAGCCCCAGCATTTT. Amino acids: CASRSPGSSNQPQHF.

V usage is TRBV7-8 and J usage is TRBJ2-2; 8 positions match TRBD1. After removal of 4 bases from V and 6 bases from J, the junction contained 7 bases not matched to a gene. Germline V gives CDR1 SGHVS, CDR2 FQNEAQ. The CDR3 contains 15 residues. The CDR3 nucleotides read TGTGCCAGCAGCTCCGCAGGGGGCTATCCCGGGGAGCTGTTTTTT. Translated: CASSSAGGYPGELFF.

This CDR3 is CASSLFWAGVNTGELFF. CDR3 nucleotide sequence: TGCGCCAGCAGCTTGTTCTGGGCGGGGGTCAACACCGGGGAGCTGTTTTTT. V is TRBV5-1 and J is TRBJ2-2; 7 nucleotides match TRBD2. Germline V CDR1 and CDR2: SGHRS, YFSETQ. The CDR3 contains 17 residues. The V segment lost 1 base and the J segment 2 bases; nucleotides outside the gene matches: 8.

Only a few counts were recorded for this clone. The rearrangement joins TRBV19 to TRBJ1-3; 12 bases are shared with TRBD1. The V gene end was trimmed by 6 bases and the J gene end by 2 bases; junction bases not matched to a gene: 5. Germline lookup yields CDR1 LNHDA and CDR2 SQIVND (reference sequence). The CDR3 loop spans 16 amino acids. CDR3 nucleotides: TGTGCCAGTAGCTCAGGGACAGGGGGCCCTGGAAACACCATATATTTT. Residues: CASSSGTGGPGNTIYF. Full variable domain (missing parts from reference TRBV19 and TRBJ1-3): DGGITQSPKYLFRKEGQNVTLSCEQNLNHDAMYWYRQDPGQGLRLIYYSQIVNDFQKGDIAEGYSVSREKKESFPLTVTSAQKNPTAFYLCASSSGTGGPGNTIYFGEGSWLTVV.

For this clone: This specimen includes other DNA sequences encoding the same CDR3. This sequence joins TRBV19 and TRBJ1-5; D call uncertain. This CDR3 contains 13 residues. CDR1 is LNHDA, CDR2 SQIVND, per germline (reference sequence). Trimming removed 0 bases at V and 7 bases at J, with 7 bases between. DNA of the CDR3: TGTGCCAGTAGTATAGACCGGGTCCAGCCCCAGCATTTT. Translated, it gives CASSIDRVQPQHF.

This chain connects TRBV12-3 or TRBV12-4 to TRBJ2-3; D is unresolved. V was pared by 6 bases and J by 4 bases, with 8 bases between. The CDR3 length is 12 residues. CDR3 sequence (DNA): TGTGCCAGCAGCACGCTATCAGATACGCAGTATTTT. Protein: CASSTLSDTQYF.

The rearrangement links TRBV7-9 to TRBJ1-4, with 10 positions matching TRBD1. The CDR3 loop spans 16 amino acids. The V gene end was trimmed by 1 base and the J gene end by 1 base; junction bases not matched to a gene: 0. Germline CDR1 SEHNR, CDR2 FQNEAQ (reference sequence). DNA of the CDR3: TGTGCCAGCAGCTTAGGGACAGGGGGAACTAATGAAAAACTGTTTTTT. This sequence encodes CASSLGTGGTNEKLFF.

The V gene is TRBV6-5, the J gene TRBJ2-1; 9 bases line up with TRBD1. This CDR3 region has 15 residues. With V trimmed by 8 bases and J by 3 bases, 8 bases remained unmatched. Germline CDR1 and CDR2: MNHEY and SVGAGI. The chain's CDR3 is CASGRATGGYNEQFF. Here the CDR3 DNA reads TGTGCCAGCGGCCGCGCGACAGGGGGCTACAATGAGCAGTTCTTC.

This clone was observed a single time. For the CDR3, the DNA is TGTGCCAGCTCACCGGACAGACTAGCCCACGAGCAGTACTTC. Amino acid sequence: CASSPDRLAHEQYF. The J gene is TRBJ2-7, the V gene TRBV18, with D perhaps matching TRBD2 (7 bases). Trimming took off 3 bases at V and 5 bases at J, with 14 bases between the two ends. Germline lookup yields CDR1 KGHSH and CDR2 LQKENI. This CDR3 has 14 residues.

Many counts were recorded for this clone. Other DNA sequences from this sample encode an identical CDR3 as well. The V call is TRBV11-2, the J call TRBJ1-2; 7 bases fit TRBD1. From germline, CDR1 is SGHAT and CDR2 FQNNGV. The trim removed 1 base at V and 5 bases at J, leaving 4 bases unmatched. The CDR3 is 14 amino acids. The CDR3 loop is CASSLGQGDYGYTF. CDR3 nucleotides: TGTGCCAGCAGCTTAGGACAGGGCGATTATGGCTACACCTTC.

This clone was counted a single time. This chain links TRBV6-5 with TRBJ1-1; no clear D gene. Trimming removed 6 bases from V and 1 base from J, with 9 bases in between. The CDR3 extends over 13 amino acids. The germline V gene has CDR1 MNHEY and CDR2 SVGAGI. The CDR3 is CASRPSENTEAFF. CDR3 nucleotide sequence: TGTGCCAGCAGACCTTCAGAGAACACTGAAGCTTTCTTT.